A single sample is the source of the 6 T cell receptor beta chains below, sequenced in a study of beta chain features in type 1 diabetes. The sequenced template was cDNA made from the entire isolated RNA. Repertoires were generated with immunoSEQ multiplex PCR, while TCRdb's copy carries only in-frame clones and drops some. The table has 130,000 to 150,000 clones, more than 9% seen once. Sequencing used naive CD4+ T cells from blood. These receptors were obtained from a man between 18 and 35 years old in good health.

This clone turned up a few times. J is TRBJ1-2 and V is TRBV30; TRBD1 agrees at 7 bases. Germline CDR1 reads GTSNPN; CDR2 reads SVGIG (reference sequence). The ends lost 2 bases at V and 3 bases at J; junction bases unmatched: 0. CDR3 length: 12 amino acids. The CDR3 DNA reads TGTGCCTGGAGTCAGGGGGACTATGGCTACACCTTC. It is translated as CAWSQGDYGYTF.

CDR3 DNA sequence: TGTGCCTGGAGTCGCAAACAGGGTGGAGGAACTGAAGCTTTCTTT. Its translation is CAWSRKQGGGTEAFF. The chain links TRBV30 to TRBJ1-1; tentative D call: TRBD1 (6 bases). There are 15 residues in the CDR3. From germline, CDR1 is GTSNPN and CDR2 SVGIG (reference sequence). V lost 2 bases, J lost 5 bases, and 18 bases lay in between.

This chain joins TRBV4-3 and TRBJ2-3, with TRBD2 matching 8 bases. The CDR3 runs to 13 residues. CDR1 is LGHNA and CDR2 is YSLEER in the germline V gene. The V gene end was trimmed by 6 bases and the J gene end by 5 bases; junction bases not matched to a gene: 4. Written as DNA, the CDR3 is TGCGCCAGCAGGAACGGGGGGGAAGATACGCAGTATTTT. It translates to CASRNGGEDTQYF.

At least ten counts were recorded for this clone. The chain is built from TRBV4-1 and TRBJ1-5, with 9 bases aligning to TRBD1. The CDR3 loop spans 15 amino acids. Germline trimming cut 1 base from V and 6 bases from J; bases unmatched to any gene: 4. The germline CDR1 and CDR2 sequences are MGHRA and YSYEKL. The CDR3 DNA is TGCGCCAGCAGCCAAGGAGGGACAGGGCGTCAGCCCCAGCATTTT. It translates to CASSQGGTGRQPQHF.

This clone has more than one count but fewer than ten. V and J are TRBV5-4 and TRBJ2-7, with D perhaps matching TRBD2 (6 bases). The CDR3 is 15 residues long. Trimming removed 4 bases from V and 0 bases from J, with 14 bases in between. Per the germline V gene, CDR1 is SGHNT and CDR2 is YYREEE (reference sequence). CDR3 DNA sequence: TGTGCCAGCAGCGGAGGGACGGGTTTCTCCTACGAGCAGTACTTC. Protein sequence: CASSGGTGFSYEQYF.

The chain uses TRBV25-1 and TRBJ2-1, with 8 bases that match TRBD1. CDR1 is MGHDK, CDR2 SYGVNS, per germline. With 6 bases clipped from V and 4 bases from J, the junction kept 8 bases outside the gene matches. The CDR3 runs to 15 residues. CDR3 amino acids: CASRYGQGRYNEQFF. Written as DNA, the CDR3 is TGTGCCAGCAGATACGGACAGGGAAGATACAATGAGCAGTTCTTC.